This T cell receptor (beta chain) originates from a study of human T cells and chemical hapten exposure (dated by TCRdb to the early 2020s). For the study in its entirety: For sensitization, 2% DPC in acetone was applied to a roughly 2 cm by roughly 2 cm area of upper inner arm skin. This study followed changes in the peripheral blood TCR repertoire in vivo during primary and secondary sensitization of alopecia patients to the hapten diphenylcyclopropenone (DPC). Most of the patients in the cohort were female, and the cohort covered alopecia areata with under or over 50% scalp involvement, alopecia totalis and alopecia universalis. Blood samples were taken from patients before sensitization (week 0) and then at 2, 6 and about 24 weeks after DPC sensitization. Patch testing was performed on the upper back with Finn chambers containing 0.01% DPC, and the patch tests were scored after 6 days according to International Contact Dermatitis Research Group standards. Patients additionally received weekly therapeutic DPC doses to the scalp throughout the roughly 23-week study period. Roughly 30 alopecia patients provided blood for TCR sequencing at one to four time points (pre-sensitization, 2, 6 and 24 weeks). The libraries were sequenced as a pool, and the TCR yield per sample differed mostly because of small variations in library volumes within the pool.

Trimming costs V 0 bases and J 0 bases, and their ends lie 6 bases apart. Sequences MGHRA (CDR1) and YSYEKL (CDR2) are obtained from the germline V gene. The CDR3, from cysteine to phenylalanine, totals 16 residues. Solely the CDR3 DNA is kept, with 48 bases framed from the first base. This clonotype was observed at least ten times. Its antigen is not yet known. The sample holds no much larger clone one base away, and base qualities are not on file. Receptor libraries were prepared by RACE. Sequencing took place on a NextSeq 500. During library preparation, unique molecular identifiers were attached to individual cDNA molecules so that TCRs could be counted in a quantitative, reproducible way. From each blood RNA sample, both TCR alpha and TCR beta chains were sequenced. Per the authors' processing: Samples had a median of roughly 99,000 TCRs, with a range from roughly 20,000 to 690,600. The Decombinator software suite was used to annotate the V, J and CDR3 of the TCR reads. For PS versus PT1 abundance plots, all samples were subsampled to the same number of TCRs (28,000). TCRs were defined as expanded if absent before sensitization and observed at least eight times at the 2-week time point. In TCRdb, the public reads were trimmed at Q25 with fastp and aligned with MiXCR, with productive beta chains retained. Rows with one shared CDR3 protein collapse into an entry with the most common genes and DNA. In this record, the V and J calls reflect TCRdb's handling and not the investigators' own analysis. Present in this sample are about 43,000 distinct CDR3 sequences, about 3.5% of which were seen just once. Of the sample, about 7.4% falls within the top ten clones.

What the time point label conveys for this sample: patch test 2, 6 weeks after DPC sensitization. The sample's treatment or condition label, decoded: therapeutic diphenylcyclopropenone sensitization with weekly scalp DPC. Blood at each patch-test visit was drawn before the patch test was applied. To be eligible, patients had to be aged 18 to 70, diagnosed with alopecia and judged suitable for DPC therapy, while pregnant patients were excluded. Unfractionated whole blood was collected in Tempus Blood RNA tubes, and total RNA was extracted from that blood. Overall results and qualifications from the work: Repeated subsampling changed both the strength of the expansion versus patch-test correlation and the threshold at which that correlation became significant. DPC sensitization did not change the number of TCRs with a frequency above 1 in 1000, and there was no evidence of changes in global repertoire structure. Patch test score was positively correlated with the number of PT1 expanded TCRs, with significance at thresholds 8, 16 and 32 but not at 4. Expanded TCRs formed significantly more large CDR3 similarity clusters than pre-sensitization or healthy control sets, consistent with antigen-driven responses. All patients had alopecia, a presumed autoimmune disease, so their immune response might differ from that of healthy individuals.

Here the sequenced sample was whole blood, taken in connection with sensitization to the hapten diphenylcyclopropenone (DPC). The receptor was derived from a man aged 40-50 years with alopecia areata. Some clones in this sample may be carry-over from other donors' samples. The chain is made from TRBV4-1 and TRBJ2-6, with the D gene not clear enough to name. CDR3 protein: CASSQDIYSGANVLTF. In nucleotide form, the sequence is TGCGCCAGCAGCCAAGATATCTACTCTGGGGCCAACGTCCTGACTTTC.